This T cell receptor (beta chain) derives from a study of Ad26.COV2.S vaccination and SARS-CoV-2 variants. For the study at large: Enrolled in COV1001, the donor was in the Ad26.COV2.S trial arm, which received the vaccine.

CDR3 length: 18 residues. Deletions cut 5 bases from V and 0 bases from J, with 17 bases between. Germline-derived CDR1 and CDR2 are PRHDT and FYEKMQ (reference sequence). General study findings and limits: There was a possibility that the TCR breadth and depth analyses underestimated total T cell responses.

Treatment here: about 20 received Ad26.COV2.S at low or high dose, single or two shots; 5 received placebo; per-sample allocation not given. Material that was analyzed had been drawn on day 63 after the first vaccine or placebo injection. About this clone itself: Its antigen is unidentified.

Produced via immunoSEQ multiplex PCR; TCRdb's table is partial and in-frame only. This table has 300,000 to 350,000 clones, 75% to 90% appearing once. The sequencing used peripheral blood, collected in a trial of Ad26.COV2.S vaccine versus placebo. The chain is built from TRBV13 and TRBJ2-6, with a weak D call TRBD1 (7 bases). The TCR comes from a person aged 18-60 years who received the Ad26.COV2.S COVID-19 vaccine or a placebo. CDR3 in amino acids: CASSAGTVSLSGANVLTF. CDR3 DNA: TGTGCCAGCAGCGCGGGGACAGTCTCTCTCTCTGGGGCCAACGTCCTGACTTTC.